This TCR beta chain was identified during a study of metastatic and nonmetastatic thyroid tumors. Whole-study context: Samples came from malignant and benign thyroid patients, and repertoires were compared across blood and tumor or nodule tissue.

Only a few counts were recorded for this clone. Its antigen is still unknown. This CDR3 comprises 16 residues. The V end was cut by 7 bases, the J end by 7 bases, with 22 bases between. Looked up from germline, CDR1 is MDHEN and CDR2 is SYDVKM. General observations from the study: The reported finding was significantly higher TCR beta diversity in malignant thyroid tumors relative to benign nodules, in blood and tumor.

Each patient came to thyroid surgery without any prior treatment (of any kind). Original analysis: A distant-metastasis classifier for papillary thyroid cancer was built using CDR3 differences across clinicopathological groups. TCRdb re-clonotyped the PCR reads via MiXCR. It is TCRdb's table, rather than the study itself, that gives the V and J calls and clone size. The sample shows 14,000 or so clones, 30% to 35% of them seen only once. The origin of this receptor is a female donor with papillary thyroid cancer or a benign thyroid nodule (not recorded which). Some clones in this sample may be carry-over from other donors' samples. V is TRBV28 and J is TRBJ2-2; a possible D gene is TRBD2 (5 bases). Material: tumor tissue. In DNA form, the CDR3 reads TGTGCCAGCATTTCCCCTTCGAGGGATCTTATCGGGGAGCTGTTTTTT. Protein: CASISPSRDLIGELFF.